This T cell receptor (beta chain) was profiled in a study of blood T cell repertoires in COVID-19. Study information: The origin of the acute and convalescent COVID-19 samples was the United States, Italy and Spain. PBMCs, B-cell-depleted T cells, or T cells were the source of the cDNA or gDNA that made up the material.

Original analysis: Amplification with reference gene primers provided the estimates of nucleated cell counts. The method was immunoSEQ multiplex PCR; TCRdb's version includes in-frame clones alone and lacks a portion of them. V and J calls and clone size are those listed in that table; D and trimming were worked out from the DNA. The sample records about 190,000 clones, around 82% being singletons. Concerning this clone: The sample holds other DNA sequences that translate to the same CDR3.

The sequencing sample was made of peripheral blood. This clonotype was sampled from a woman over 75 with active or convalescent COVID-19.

The CDR3 sequence: CASSFVDGSSGELFF. The CDR3 nucleotides read TGTGCCAGCAGCTTCGTGGACGGGAGTTCTGGGGAGCTGTTTTTT. This sequence joins TRBV11-2 and TRBJ2-2; perhaps TRBD2 as D (6 bases). This CDR3 spans 15 amino acids. V was pared by 3 bases and J by 8 bases, with 16 bases between. Germline assignment: CDR1 SGHAT and CDR2 FQNNGV.